This T cell receptor beta chain was captured by sequencing in a study of cytomegalovirus exposure and HLA in healthy donors. Across the study: From 150 million to 200 million T cells, an earlier analysis saw 90 million to 130 million unique TCR beta sequences. Drawn from HLA-typed donors, tens of millions of unique TCRs were held in an early data release. Overall study results and limits: TCR beta sequences numbering 15,000 to 20,000 were associated with HLA alleles at 0.05 false discovery rate in a later analysis.

Concerning this clone itself: No antigen is known for it.

This CDR3 has 15 residues. Germline-derived CDR1 and CDR2 are SNHLY and FYNNEI. The J segment lost 4 bases and the V segment lost 8 bases, leaving 8 bases of the junction unmatched. The PCR had 60 Vbeta and 13 Jbeta primers. Per the authors' pipeline: Per a later analysis, the number of unique TCR beta chains was some 80 million, of which some 9.9 million were shared. Clones were sequenced by immunoSEQ multiplex PCR, and TCRdb holds only the in-frame ones, with some missing. The V and J calls and clone size are taken from that table; D and trimming were inferred from the DNA. The top ten clones hold roughly 1% of a sample with about 180,000 clones, 84% of them seen once.

The V gene is TRBV2, the J gene TRBJ1-6; 7 bases fit TRBD1. Sequences were obtained from PBMCs. The source of this sequence is a young man in good health and CMV-seronegative. CDR3 DNA sequence: TGTGCCAGCGCAAGGGGGCTGGAATATAATTCACCCCTCCACTTT. Translated: CASARGLEYNSPLHF.